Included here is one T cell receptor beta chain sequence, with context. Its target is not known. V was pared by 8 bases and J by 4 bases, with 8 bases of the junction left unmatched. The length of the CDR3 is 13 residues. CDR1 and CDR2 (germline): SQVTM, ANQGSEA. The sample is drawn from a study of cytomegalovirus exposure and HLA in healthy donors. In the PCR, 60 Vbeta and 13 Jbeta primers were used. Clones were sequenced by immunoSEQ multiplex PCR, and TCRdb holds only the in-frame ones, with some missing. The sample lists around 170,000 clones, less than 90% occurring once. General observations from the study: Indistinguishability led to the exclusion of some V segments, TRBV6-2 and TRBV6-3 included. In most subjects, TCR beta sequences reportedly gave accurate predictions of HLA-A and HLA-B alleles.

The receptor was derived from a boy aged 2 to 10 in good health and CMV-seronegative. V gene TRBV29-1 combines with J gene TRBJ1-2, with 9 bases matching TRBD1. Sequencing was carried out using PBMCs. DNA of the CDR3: TGCAGCACCCGGACAGGGGAGGGCTATGGCTACACCTTC. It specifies CSTRTGEGYGYTF.